The T cell receptor (beta chain) described here comes from a study of identical twins. TCRdb fed the 5' RACE reads into MiXCR, producing one record per CDR3 protein. The data contain hundreds of thousands of distinct CDR3 sequences, roughly 8.6% of them singletons. This clonotype came up many times. The CDR3 has 12 amino acids. Germline V gives CDR1 SGHRS, CDR2 YFSETQ. Trimming removed 4 bases at V and 6 bases at J, with 10 bases between. This sample was shared with a second study, whose subject was yellow fever vaccine responses in identical twins.

V is TRBV5-1 and J is TRBJ2-5; D may be TRBD1 (5 bases). The receptor was derived from a woman between 18 and 29 years old in good health. The sequenced sample was memory (CD45RO+) T cells sorted from blood. Written as DNA, the CDR3 is TGCGCCAGCAGCCCCCAGGGCAAGACCCAGTACTTC. This gives the protein CASSPQGKTQYF.